Only a few counts were recorded for the clone carrying this TCR beta chain. Its antigen is still unknown. The sample belongs to a study of cytomegalovirus exposure and HLA in healthy donors. Study-wide context: A preliminary data release comprised roughly 80 million unique TCRs obtained from HLA-typed donors. Whole-study results and caveats: Cytomegalovirus-associated status was assigned to roughly 160 TCR beta chains.

Germline-derived CDR1 and CDR2 are LNHDA and SQIVND (reference sequence). The CDR3 runs to 13 residues. Trimming shortened V by 5 bases and J by 0 bases, and 7 bases separated the two germline ends. PCR involved 60 Vbeta and 13 Jbeta primers. Produced via immunoSEQ multiplex PCR; TCRdb's table is partial and in-frame only. The sample carries tens of thousands of clones, about 9.4% recorded once. This receptor was obtained from a man between 60 and 75 years old in good health and CMV-seropositive. Source material: PBMCs. The chain joins TRBV19 to TRBJ1-2; D is ambiguous. This chain's CDR3 is CASSPDTNYGYTF. The CDR3 DNA is TGTGCCAGTAGTCCAGACACTAACTATGGCTACACCTTC.